This TCR beta chain was identified during a study of identical twins. The study, taken as a whole, reports: Compared with models, monozygotic twins showed more out-of-frame TCR alpha sharing. With abundant cord blood beta clonotypes, insertions were fewer; memory repertoires showed no such pattern.

With template switching, a universal primer site was added, and the cDNA carried unique molecular identifiers. A single record per CDR3 protein comes from TCRdb applying MiXCR to the 5' RACE reads. The profile shows about 200,000 distinct CDR3 sequences, less than 10% of them singletons. Germline V gives CDR1 DFQATT, CDR2 SNEGSKA (reference sequence). V shed 6 bases and J 6 bases; nucleotides not matched to a gene: 13. The CDR3 is 14 residues long. This clonotype was detected ten times or more. Its specificity is unknown. V is TRBV20-1 and J is TRBJ2-7; TRBD1 agrees at 8 bases. The receptor was derived from a woman aged 18-29 years in good health. The sequencing sample was made of memory (CD45RO+) T cells sorted from blood. CDR3: CSARKHGTGAEQYF. The CDR3 DNA follows: TGCAGTGCCAGAAAACACGGGACAGGCGCCGAGCAGTACTTC.